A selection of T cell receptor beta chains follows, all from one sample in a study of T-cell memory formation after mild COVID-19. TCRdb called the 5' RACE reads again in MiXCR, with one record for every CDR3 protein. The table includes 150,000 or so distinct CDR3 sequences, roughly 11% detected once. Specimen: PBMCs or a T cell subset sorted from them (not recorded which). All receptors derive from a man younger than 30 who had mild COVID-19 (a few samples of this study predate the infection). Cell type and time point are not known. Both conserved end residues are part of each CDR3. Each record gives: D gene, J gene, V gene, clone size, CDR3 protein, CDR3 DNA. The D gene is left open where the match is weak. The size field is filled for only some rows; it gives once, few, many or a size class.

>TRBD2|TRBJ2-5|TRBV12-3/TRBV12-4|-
CASSLGTSGTQETQYF
TGTGCCAGCAGTTTGGGGACTAGCGGGACACAAGAGACCCAGTACTTC
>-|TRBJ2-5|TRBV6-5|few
CASSSVGRWQETQYF
TGTGCCAGCAGTTCGGTGGGACGTTGGCAAGAGACCCAGTACTTC
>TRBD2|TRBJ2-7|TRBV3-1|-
CASSAGTSGPRSEQYF
TGTGCCAGCAGCGCCGGGACTAGCGGGCCTCGGAGTGAGCAGTACTTC
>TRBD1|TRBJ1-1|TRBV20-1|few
CSAHRGSATEAFF
TGCAGTGCTCACAGGGGGAGTGCCACTGAAGCTTTCTTT
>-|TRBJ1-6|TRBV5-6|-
CASSWDGQSSYNSPLHF
TGTGCCAGCAGCTGGGATGGGCAGAGCTCCTATAATTCACCCCTCCACTTT
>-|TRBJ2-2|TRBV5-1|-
CASSPLGTTLYTGELFF
TGCGCCAGCAGCCCGCTCGGGACCACTTTGTACACCGGGGAGCTGTTTTTT
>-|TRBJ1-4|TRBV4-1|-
CASSQRQKNEKLFF
TGCGCCAGCAGCCAAAGACAGAAGAATGAAAAACTGTTTTTT
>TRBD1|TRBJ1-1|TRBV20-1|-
CSARRGQGLPPGEAFF
TGCAGTGCTAGACGTGGACAGGGCCTTCCGCCGGGTGAAGCTTTCTTT
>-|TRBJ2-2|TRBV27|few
CASSFRVGELFF
TGTGCCAGCAGTTTCAGGGTCGGGGAGCTGTTTTTT
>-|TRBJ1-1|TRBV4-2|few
CASSQDYSKAFF
TGTGCCAGCAGCCAGGATTATAGCAAAGCTTTCTTT
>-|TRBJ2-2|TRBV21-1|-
CASPPAGGEAKTGELFF
TGTGCCAGCCCCCCGGCAGGGGGCGAAGCGAAAACCGGGGAGCTGTTTTTT
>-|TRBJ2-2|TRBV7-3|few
CASSPDRRAGELFF
TGTGCCAGCAGCCCAGACAGGAGGGCCGGGGAGCTGTTTTTT
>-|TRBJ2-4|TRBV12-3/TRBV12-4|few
CASSRLENIQYF
TGTGCCAGCAGCCGCCTCGAAAACATTCAGTACTTC
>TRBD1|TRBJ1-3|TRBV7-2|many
CASSITGDGNTIYF
TGTGCCAGCAGCATCACAGGGGATGGAAACACCATATATTTT
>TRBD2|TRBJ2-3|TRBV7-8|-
CASSLNRRGSTDTQYF
TGTGCCAGCAGCTTGAATAGGCGGGGGAGCACAGATACGCAGTATTTT
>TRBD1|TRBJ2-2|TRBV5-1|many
CASSLPQGIDGELFF
TGCGCCAGCAGCTTACCACAGGGGATCGACGGGGAGCTGTTTTTT
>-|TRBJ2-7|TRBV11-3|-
CASTRGLLYEQYF
TGTGCCAGCACCAGGGGACTTCTCTACGAGCAGTACTTC
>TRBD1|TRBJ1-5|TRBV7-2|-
CASSLMTGSQPQHF
TGTGCCAGCAGCCTAATGACAGGGTCTCAGCCCCAGCATTTT
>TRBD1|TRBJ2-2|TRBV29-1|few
CSVPGQGHTGELFF
TGCAGCGTCCCCGGACAGGGACACACCGGGGAGCTGTTTTTT
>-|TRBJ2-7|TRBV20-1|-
CSASRTGTYEQYF
TGCAGTGCTAGTCGGACGGGGACCTACGAGCAGTACTTC
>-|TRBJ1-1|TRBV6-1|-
CASSRRTELVFF
TGTGCCAGCAGTAGGAGGACCGAGTTGGTTTTCTTT
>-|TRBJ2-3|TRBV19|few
CASLRGGTDTQYF
TGTGCCAGCCTGCGTGGAGGGACAGATACGCAGTATTTT
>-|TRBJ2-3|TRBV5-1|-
CASSLRSGLFTDTQYF
TGCGCCAGCAGCTTGAGATCAGGGCTATTCACAGATACGCAGTATTTT
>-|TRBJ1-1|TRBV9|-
CASSGGGLAMNTEAFF
TGTGCCAGCAGCGGTGGGGGTCTGGCCATGAACACTGAAGCTTTCTTT
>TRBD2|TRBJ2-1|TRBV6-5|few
CASRGTSPNEQFF
TGTGCCAGCCGAGGGACTAGCCCCAATGAGCAGTTCTTC
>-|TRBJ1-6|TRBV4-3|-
CASSQDPGRWASPLHF
TGCGCCAGCAGCCAAGATCCAGGGCGATGGGCCTCACCCCTCCACTTT
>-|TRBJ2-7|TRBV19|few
CASSKGTYEQYF
TGTGCCAGTAGTAAGGGGACCTACGAGCAGTACTTC
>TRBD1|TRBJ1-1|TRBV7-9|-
CASSWTGGNTEAFF
TGTGCCAGCAGCTGGACAGGGGGCAACACTGAAGCTTTCTTT
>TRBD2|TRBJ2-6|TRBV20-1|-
CSASRGSSGANVLTF
TGCAGCGCGTCGCGGGGGTCCTCTGGGGCCAACGTCCTGACTTTC
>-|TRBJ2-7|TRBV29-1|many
CSVAPGINYEQYF
TGCAGCGTTGCGCCAGGGATCAACTACGAGCAGTACTTC
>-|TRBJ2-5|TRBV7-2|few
CASSLRLEETQYF
TGTGCCAGCAGCTTAAGACTAGAAGAGACCCAGTACTTC
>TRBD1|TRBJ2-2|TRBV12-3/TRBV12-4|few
CASRAGTANTGELFF
TGTGCCAGCAGGGCCGGGACAGCGAACACCGGGGAGCTGTTTTTT
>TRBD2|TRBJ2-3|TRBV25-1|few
CASSTSEVTDTQYF
TGTGCCAGCAGTACTAGCGAGGTCACAGATACGCAGTATTTT
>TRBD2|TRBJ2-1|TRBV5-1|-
CASSLAPGLAGYNEQFF
TGCGCCAGCAGCTTGGCCCCGGGACTAGCGGGGTACAATGAGCAGTTCTTC